The 13 T cell receptor beta chains given below trace back to one sample, sequenced in a study of OX40 agonist ivuxolimab in advanced cancers. The library came from the immunoSEQ multiplex PCR assay. The clones in this table, taken by TCRdb from immuneACCESS, are in-frame only. Not every clone is retained; where verified, under half of the shortfall comes from an unresolved V gene, and the cause of the rest is unknown. This sample holds about 12,000 clones; 80% were observed only once. 27% of the sample belongs to the ten largest clones. The source material was CD4+ or CD8+ T cells sorted from blood, sampled in a trial of the OX40 agonist ivuxolimab. The receptors stem from an adult with an advanced solid tumor such as melanoma, head and neck, liver or kidney cancer.

The chain uses TRBV6-4 and TRBJ1-5; D is unresolved. Germline CDR1 reads MRHNA; CDR2 reads SNTAGT. Trimming left V 2 bases short and J 8 bases short, with 10 bases between. The CDR3 contains 13 residues. The CDR3 nucleotides read TGTGCCAGCAGTGACAAACCGGAGGAGCCCCAGCATTTT. This translates into CASSDKPEEPQHF.

This chain uses TRBV28 with TRBJ2-1, with 7 bases identical to TRBD2. The CDR3 runs to 15 residues. Germline V lookup: CDR1 MDHEN, CDR2 SYDVKM. With V trimmed by 5 bases and J by 3 bases, 7 bases remained unmatched. The chain's CDR3 is CASSLSRGVYNEQFF. The CDR3 bases are TGTGCCAGCAGTCTCAGCCGGGGGGTCTACAATGAGCAGTTCTTC.

This clone qualifies as medium-sized. The chain carries TRBV29-1 and TRBJ2-7; 9 bases map to TRBD1. Germline V gene lookup returns CDR1 SQVTM and CDR2 ANQGSEA. The V gene end was trimmed by 3 bases and the J gene end by 2 bases; junction bases not matched to a gene: 5. The CDR3 loop spans 14 amino acids. The CDR3 is CSVESGQGTYEQYF. CDR3 sequence (DNA): TGCAGCGTTGAGTCCGGACAGGGGACCTACGAGCAGTACTTC.

This chain's CDR3 is CASSPSRAMNTEAFF. The CDR3 DNA sequence: TGTGCCAGCAGCCCCTCCCGTGCGATGAACACTGAAGCTTTCTTT. V gene TRBV6-5 combines with J gene TRBJ1-1; D uncertain. From germline, CDR1 is MNHEY and CDR2 SVGAGI. The CDR3 has 15 amino acids. Between the trimmed V and J ends, which lost 6 bases and 0 bases, there was a span of 14 bases.

The rearrangement links TRBV29-1 to TRBJ2-2, with D uncertain. Trimming stripped 5 bases from V and 4 bases from J, with 2 bases between. CDR3 size: 10 residues. CDR1 and CDR2 from the germline V gene are SQVTM and ANQGSEA. CDR3 region: CSVSTGELFF. The CDR3 nucleotides are TGCAGCGTTTCCACCGGGGAGCTGTTTTTT.

This clone showed up just a few times. CDR3 sequence (DNA): TGTGCCAGCAGTTTATCCGACAGGGGGCCCGGAGATACGCAGTATTTT. Amino acids: CASSLSDRGPGDTQYF. The chain has TRBV28 and TRBJ2-3; 10 bases agree with TRBD1. After removal of 1 base from V and 5 bases from J, the junction contained 6 bases not matched to a gene. The germline gives CDR1 MDHEN, CDR2 SYDVKM. The CDR3 is made up of 16 amino acids.

V gene TRBV4-3 combines with J gene TRBJ2-1; 9 bases agree with TRBD2. Per germline, CDR1 LGHNA and CDR2 YSLEER. Trimming cost V 0 bases and J 4 bases; bases outside gene matches: 10. This CDR3 region has 18 residues. CDR3 protein: CASSQDPASGTGYNEQFF. Here the CDR3 DNA reads TGCGCCAGCAGCCAAGATCCGGCTAGCGGGACCGGATACAATGAGCAGTTCTTC.

V and J are TRBV5-1 and TRBJ2-7; 8 positions match TRBD1. Trimming removed 4 bases from V and 3 bases from J; junction bases left unmatched: 6. CDR1 and CDR2 from the germline V gene are SGHRS and YFSETQ. This CDR3 region has 14 residues. As DNA, the CDR3 is TGCGCCAGCAGCGGACAGGGCATGAACTACGAGCAGTACTTC. Amino acids: CASSGQGMNYEQYF.

The chain combines TRBV30 with TRBJ1-1, with 7 bases matching TRBD1. The CDR3 spans 19 residues. V lost 0 bases to trimming and J lost 7 bases; unmatched junction nucleotides: 23. Germline V gene lookup returns CDR1 GTSNPN and CDR2 SVGIG (reference sequence). The CDR3 loop reads CAWSVLLDRNRGDSVEAFF. In DNA form, the CDR3 reads TGTGCCTGGAGTGTACTTTTGGATCGGAACAGGGGAGATTCTGTTGAAGCTTTCTTT. The variable domain in full, completed from reference TRBV30 and TRBJ1-1, reads SQTIHQWPATLVQPVGSPLSLECTVEGTSNPNLYWYRQAAGRGLQLLFYSVGIGQISSEVPQNLSASRPQDRQFILSSKKLLLSDSGFYLCAWSVLLDRNRGDSVEAFFGQGTRLTVV.

This chain connects TRBV10-3 to TRBJ1-1; possibly TRBD1 for D (5 bases). Germline V gene lookup returns CDR1 ENHRY and CDR2 SYGVKD. Trimming took 4 bases from V and 1 from J, leaving 7 bases between them. The CDR3 runs to 13 residues. The CDR3 reads CAISGDRNTEAFF. The CDR3 DNA follows: TGTGCCATCAGTGGAGACAGGAACACTGAAGCTTTCTTT.

The rearrangement uses TRBV22-1 and TRBJ2-6. TRBV22-1 is assigned pseudogene status. The CDR3 spans 17 residues. This CDR3 is CPGSKIREQSRANVLTF. The CDR3, as DNA: TGTCCTGGGAGCAAAATACGCGAACAAAGTCGGGCCAACGTCCTGACTTTC.

This clone is labeled as large. This rearrangement joins TRBV9 to TRBJ2-1; TRBD2 agrees at 9 bases. Looked up from germline, CDR1 is SGDLS and CDR2 is YYNGEE. The V and J ends lost 0 bases and 8 bases, in that order; junction bases with no gene match: 12. There are 17 residues in the CDR3. This CDR3 is CASSVDGSGSAHDEQFF. The CDR3 DNA reads TGTGCCAGCAGCGTAGATGGTAGCGGGAGTGCTCACGATGAGCAGTTCTTC.

The rearrangement uses TRBV7-8 and TRBJ2-5; the match to TRBD1 covers 9 bases. The J call is uncertain, as TRBJ2-7 better fits the DNA end. The CDR3 has 17 residues. Germline V gene data show CDR1 as SGHVS and CDR2 as FQNEAQ. The CDR3 DNA is TGTGCCAGCAGCTTCTATCACCCGGGACAGGGACCCTACGAGCAGTACTTC. It codes for CASSFYHPGQGPYEQYF.